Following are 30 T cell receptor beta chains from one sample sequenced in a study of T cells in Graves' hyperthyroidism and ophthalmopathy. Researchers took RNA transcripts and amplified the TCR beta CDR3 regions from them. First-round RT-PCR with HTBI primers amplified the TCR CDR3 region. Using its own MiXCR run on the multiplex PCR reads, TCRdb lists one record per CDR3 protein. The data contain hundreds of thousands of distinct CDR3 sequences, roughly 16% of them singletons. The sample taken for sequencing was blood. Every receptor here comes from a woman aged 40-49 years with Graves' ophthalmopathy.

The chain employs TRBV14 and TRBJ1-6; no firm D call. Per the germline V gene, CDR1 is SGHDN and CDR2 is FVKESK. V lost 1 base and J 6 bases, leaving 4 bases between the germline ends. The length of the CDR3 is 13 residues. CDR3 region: CASSQVPNSPLHF. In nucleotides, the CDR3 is TGTGCCAGCAGCCAAGTACCTAATTCACCCCTCCACTTT.

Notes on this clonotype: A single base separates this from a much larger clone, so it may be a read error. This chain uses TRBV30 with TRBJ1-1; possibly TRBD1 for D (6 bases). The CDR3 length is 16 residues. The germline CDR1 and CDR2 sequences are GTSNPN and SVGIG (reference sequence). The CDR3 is CAWSEGHLILNTGAFF. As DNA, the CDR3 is TGTGCCTGGAGTGAGGGACACCTGATATTGAACACTGGAGCTTTCTTT.

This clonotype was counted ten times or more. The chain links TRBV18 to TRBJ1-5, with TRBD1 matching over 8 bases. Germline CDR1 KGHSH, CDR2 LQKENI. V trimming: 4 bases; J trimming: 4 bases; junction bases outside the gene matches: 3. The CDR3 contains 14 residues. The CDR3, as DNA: TGTGCCAGCTCACTGACAGGGGAGAATCAGCCCCAGCATTTT. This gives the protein CASSLTGENQPQHF.

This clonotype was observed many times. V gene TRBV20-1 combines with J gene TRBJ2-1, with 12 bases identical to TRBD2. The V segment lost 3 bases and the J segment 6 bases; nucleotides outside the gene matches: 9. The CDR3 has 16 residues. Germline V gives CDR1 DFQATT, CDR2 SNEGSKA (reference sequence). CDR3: CSASRLAGARVNEQFF. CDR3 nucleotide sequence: TGCAGTGCTAGCAGACTAGCGGGGGCCCGTGTCAATGAGCAGTTCTTC.

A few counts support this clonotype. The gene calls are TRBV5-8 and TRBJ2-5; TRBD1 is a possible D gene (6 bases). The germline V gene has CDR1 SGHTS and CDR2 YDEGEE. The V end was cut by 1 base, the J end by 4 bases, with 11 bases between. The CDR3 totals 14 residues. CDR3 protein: CASSLQGLRETQYF. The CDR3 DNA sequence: TGTGCCAGCAGCTTGCAGGGGTTGAGAGAGACCCAGTACTTC. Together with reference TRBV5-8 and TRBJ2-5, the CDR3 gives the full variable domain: EAGVTQSPTHLIKTRGQQATLRCSPISGHTSVYWYQQALGLGLQFLLWYDEGEERNRGNFPPRFSGRQFPNYSSELNVNALELEDSALYLCASSLQGLRETQYFGPGTRLLVL.

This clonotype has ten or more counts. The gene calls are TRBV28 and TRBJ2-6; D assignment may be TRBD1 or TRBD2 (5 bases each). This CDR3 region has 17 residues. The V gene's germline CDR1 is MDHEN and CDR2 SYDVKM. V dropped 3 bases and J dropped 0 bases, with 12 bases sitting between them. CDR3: CASSFWGTSSGANVLTF. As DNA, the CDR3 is TGTGCCAGCAGTTTTTGGGGGACCAGCTCTGGGGCCAACGTCCTGACTTTC.

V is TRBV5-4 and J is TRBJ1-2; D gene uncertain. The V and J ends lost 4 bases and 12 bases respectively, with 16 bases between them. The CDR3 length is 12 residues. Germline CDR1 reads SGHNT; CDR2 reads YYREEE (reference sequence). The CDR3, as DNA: TGTGCCAGCAGCACCCTAGGCAGCGAGGACACCTTC. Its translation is CASSTLGSEDTF.

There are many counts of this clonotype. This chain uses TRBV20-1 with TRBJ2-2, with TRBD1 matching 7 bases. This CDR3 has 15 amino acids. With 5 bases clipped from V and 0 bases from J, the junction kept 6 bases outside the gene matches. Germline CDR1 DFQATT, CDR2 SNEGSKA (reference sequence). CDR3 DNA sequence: TGCAGTGCTCGGGACAGCGTATCGAACACCGGGGAGCTGTTTTTT. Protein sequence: CSARDSVSNTGELFF.

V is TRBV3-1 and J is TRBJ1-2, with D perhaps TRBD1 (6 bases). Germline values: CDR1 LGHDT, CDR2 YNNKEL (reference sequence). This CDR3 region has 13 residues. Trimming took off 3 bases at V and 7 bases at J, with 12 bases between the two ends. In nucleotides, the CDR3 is TGTGCCAGCAGCCATGTGGGGGCGATTGGCTACACCTTC. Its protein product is CASSHVGAIGYTF.

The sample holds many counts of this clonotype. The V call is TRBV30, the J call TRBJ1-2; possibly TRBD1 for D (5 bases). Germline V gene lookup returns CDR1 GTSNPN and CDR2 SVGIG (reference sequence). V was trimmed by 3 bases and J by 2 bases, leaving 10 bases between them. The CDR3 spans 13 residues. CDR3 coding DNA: TGTGCCTGGAGCACGGGACCGAACTATGGCTACACCTTC. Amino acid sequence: CAWSTGPNYGYTF. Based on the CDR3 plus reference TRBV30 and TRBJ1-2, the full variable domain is SQTIHQWPATLVQPVGSPLSLECTVEGTSNPNLYWYRQAAGRGLQLLFYSVGIGQISSEVPQNLSASRPQDRQFILSSKKLLLSDSGFYLCAWSTGPNYGYTFGSGTRLTVV.

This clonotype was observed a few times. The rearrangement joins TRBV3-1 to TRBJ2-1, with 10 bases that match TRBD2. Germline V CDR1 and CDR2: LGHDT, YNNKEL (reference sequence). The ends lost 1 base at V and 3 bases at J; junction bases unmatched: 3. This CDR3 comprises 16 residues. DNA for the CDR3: TGTGCCAGCAGCCAAGGGAGGACTAGCGGCTACAATGAGCAGTTCTTC. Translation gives CASSQGRTSGYNEQFF.

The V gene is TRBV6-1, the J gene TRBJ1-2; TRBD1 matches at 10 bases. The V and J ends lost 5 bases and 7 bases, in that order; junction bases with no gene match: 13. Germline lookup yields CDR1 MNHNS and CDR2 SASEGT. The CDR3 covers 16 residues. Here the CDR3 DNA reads TGTGCCAGCAGTACACCCCGCGGACAGGGGGGTCCTGGCTACACCTTC. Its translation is CASSTPRGQGGPGYTF.

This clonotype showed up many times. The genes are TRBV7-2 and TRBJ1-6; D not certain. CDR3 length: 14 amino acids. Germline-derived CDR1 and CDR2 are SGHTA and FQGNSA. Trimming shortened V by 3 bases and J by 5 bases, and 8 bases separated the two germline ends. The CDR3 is CASSFGTHNSPLHF. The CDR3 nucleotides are TGTGCCAGCAGCTTTGGAACCCATAATTCACCCCTCCACTTT.

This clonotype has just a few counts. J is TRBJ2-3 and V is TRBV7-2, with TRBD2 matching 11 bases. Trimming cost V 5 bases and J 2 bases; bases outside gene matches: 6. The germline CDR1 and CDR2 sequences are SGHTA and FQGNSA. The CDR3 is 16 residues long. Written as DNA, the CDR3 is TGTGCCAGCAGCCAAGGGGGACTAGCGGCCACAGATACGCAGTATTTT. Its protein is CASSQGGLAATDTQYF.

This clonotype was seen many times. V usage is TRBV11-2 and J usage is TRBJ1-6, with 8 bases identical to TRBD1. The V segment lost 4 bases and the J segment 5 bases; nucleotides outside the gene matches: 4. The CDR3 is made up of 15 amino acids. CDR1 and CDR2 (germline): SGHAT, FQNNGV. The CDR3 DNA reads TGTGCCAGCAGCTCACGGACAGGGAATAATTCACCCCTCCACTTT. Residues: CASSSRTGNNSPLHF. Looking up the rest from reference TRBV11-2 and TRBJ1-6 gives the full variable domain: EAGVAQSPRYKIIEKRQSVAFWCNPISGHATLYWYQQILGQGPKLLIQFQNNGVVDDSQLPKDRFSAERLKGVDSTLKIQPAKLEDSAVYLCASSSRTGNNSPLHFGNGTRLTVT.

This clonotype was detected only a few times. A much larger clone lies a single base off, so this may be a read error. CDR3 coding DNA: TGTGCCAGCAGCTTAGCGAGGGATACGCAGTATTTT. Protein sequence: CASSLARDTQYF. The chain has TRBV7-2 and TRBJ2-3; D remains unclear. The CDR3 runs 12 residues. The germline V and J ends were trimmed by 0 bases and 6 bases, with 4 bases remaining between them. The germline CDR1 and CDR2 sequences are SGHTA and FQGNSA.

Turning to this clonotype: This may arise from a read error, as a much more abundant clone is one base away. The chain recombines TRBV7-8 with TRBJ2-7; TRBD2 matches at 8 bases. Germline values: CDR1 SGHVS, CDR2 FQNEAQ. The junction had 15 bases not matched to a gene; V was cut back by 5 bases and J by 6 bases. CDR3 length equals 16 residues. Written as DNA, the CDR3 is TGTGCCAGCAGCCTCGCCGGGGGGGCAGGGGAGGTCGAGCAGTACTTC. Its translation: CASSLAGGAGEVEQYF. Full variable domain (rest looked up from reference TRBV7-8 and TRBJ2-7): GAGVSQSPRYKVAKRGQDVALRCDPISGHVSLFWYQQALGQGPEFLTYFQNEAQLDKSGLPSDRFFAERPEGSVSTLKIQRTQQEDSAVYLCASSLAGGAGEVEQYFGPGTRLTVT.

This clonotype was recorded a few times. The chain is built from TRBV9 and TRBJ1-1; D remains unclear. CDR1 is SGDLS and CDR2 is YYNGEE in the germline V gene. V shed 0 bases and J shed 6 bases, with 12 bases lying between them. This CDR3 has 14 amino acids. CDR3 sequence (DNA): TGTGCCAGCAGCGTAGAATCCTTTGCCGCTGAAGCTTTCTTT. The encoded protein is CASSVESFAAEAFF.

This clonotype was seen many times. CDR3 in amino acids: CASSYGLSPNKETQYF. For the CDR3, the DNA is TGTGCCAGCAGTTACGGACTCTCTCCTAATAAAGAGACCCAGTACTTC. The chain joins TRBV6-6 to TRBJ2-5; TRBD2 is a possible D gene (5 bases). Germline CDR1 MNHNY, CDR2 SVGAGI (reference sequence). V lost 2 bases to trimming and J lost 3 bases, with 16 bases between them. The CDR3 totals 16 residues.

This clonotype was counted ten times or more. CDR3 sequence: CASSEEWRQTYEQYF. The DNA of the CDR3 is TGTGCCAGCAGTGAAGAGTGGAGACAGACCTACGAGCAGTACTTC. This chain joins TRBV6-1 and TRBJ2-7; possibly TRBD1 for D (5 bases). Trimming pared 1 base from V and 2 bases from J, leaving 12 bases between. This CDR3 is built from 15 residues. CDR1 and CDR2 from the germline V gene are MNHNS and SASEGT.

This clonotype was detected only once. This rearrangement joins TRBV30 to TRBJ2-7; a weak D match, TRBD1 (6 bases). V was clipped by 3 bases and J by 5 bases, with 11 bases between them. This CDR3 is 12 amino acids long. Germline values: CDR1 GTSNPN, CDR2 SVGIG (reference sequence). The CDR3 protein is CAWSTGIHEQYF. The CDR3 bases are TGTGCCTGGAGCACAGGGATCCACGAGCAGTACTTC.

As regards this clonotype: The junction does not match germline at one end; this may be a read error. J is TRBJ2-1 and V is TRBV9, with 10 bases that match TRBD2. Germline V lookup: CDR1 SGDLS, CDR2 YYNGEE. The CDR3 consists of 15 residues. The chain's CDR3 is CASSLTGLAINGQFF. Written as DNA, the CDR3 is TGTGCCAGCAGCTTAACGGGACTAGCGATCAATGGGCAGTTCTTC.

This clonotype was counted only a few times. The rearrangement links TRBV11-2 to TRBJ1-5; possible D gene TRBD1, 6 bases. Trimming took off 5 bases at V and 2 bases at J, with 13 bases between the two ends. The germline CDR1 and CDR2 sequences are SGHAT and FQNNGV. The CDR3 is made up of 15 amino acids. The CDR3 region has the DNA TGTGCCAGCAGCGCGGACAGTACGGGCAATCAGCCCCAGCATTTT. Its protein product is CASSADSTGNQPQHF.

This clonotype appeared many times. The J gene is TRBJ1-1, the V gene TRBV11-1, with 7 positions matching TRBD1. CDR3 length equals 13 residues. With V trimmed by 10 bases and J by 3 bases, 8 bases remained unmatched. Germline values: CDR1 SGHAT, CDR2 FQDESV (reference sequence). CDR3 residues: CATAQGGDTEAFF. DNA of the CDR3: TGTGCCACTGCCCAGGGGGGAGACACTGAAGCTTTCTTT. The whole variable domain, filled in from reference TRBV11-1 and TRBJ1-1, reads EAEVAQSPRYKITEKSQAVAFWCDPISGHATLYWYRQILGQGPELLVQFQDESVVDDSQLPKDRFSAERLKGVDSTLKIQPAELGDSAMYLCATAQGGDTEAFFGQGTRLTVV.

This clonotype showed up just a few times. CDR3 protein: CASSRTSVGSTDTQYF. The CDR3 coding sequence is TGTGCCAGCAGCCGCACTAGCGTGGGAAGCACAGATACGCAGTATTTT. The chain links TRBV3-1 to TRBJ2-3; TRBD2 matches 7 bases. Germline loops: CDR1 LGHDT, CDR2 YNNKEL (reference sequence). With V trimmed by 4 bases and J by 0 bases, 7 bases remained unmatched. This CDR3 contains 16 residues.

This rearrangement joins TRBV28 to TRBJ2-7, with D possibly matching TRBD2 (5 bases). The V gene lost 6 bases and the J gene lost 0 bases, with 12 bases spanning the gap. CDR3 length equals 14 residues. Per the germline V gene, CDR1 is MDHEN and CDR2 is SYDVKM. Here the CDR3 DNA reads TGTGCCAGCAGGTCGAGGGCATACTCCTACGAGCAGTACTTC. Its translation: CASRSRAYSYEQYF.

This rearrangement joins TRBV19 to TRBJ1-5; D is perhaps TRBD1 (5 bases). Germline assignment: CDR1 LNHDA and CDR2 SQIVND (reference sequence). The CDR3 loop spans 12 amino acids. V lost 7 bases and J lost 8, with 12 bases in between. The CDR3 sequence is CASNLGGEPQHF. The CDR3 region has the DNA TGTGCCAGTAACCTTGGGGGAGAGCCCCAGCATTTT.

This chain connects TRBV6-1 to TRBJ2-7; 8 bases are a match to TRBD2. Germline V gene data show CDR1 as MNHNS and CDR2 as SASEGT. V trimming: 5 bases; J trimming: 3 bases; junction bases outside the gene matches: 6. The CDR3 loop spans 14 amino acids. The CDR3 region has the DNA TGTGCCAGCAGTCGACGGGGGGGCGTCTACGAGCAGTACTTC. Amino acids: CASSRRGGVYEQYF.

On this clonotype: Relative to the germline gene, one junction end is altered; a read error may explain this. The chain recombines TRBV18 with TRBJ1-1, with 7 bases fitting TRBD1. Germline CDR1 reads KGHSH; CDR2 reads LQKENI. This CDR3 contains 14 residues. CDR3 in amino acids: CASSPQQGSTEASF. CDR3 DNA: TGTGCCAGCTCACCACAACAGGGGTCCACTGAAGCTTCCTTT.

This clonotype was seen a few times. The CDR3 is CSAGQGNTDTQYF. CDR3 sequence (DNA): TGCAGCGCCGGACAGGGGAACACAGATACGCAGTATTTT. This sequence joins TRBV29-1 and TRBJ2-3, with 9 bases aligning to TRBD1. V was pared by 7 bases and J by 2 bases, with 4 bases of the junction left unmatched. This CDR3 is 13 amino acids long. Germline lookup yields CDR1 SQVTM and CDR2 ANQGSEA.